The subject of this entry is one TCR beta chain. The antigen remains unidentified. This entry is derived from a study of molecular identifiers for immune sequencing clone quantification. Study outcomes and limitations: Highly expanded clone sizes could be underestimated by identical TCR molecules that share a barcode.

Library preparation followed earlier protocols using designated TCR primers. TCRdb reprocessed the PCR reads via MiXCR and lists one record per CDR3 protein. The data show approximately 590,000 distinct CDR3 sequences, roughly 25% seen once. The CDR3 has 11 amino acids. V shed 11 bases, J shed 2 bases, and the junction held 1 base outside the gene matches. The germline gives CDR1 SEHNR, CDR2 FQNEAQ (reference sequence). This receptor was obtained from a human donor in good health. Some libraries in this study had Jurkat cell RNA spiked in. Sequenced input: naive CD8+ T cells from blood, with Jurkat cell RNA spiked in. The subset is: FACS-sorted CD8+CD4-CCR7+CD45RA+ naive T cells. The chain couples TRBV7-9 to TRBJ2-3, with 7 bases fitting TRBD2. The CDR3: CAREATDTQYF. DNA of the CDR3: TGTGCCCGGGAGGCCACAGATACGCAGTATTTT.